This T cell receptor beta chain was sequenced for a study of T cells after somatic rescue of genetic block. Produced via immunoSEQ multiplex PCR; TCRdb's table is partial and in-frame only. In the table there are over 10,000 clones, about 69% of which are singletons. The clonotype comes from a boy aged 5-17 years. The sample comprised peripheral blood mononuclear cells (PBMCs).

As DNA, the CDR3 is TGTGCCAGCAGCCCCTTAGCGGGGGGGAACAATGAGCAGTTCTTC. Its translation: CASSPLAGGNNEQFF. The chain combines TRBV7-6 with TRBJ2-1; 11 positions match TRBD2. V was pared by 5 bases and J by 5 bases, with 5 bases of the junction left unmatched. There are 15 residues in the CDR3. The germline V gene has CDR1 SGHVS and CDR2 FNYEAQ. Complete variable domain (other parts from reference TRBV7-6 and TRBJ2-1): GAGVSQSPRYKVTKRGQDVALRCDPISGHVSLYWYRQALGQGPEFLTYFNYEAQQDKSGLPNDRFSAERPEGSISTLTIQRTEQRDSAMYRCASSPLAGGNNEQFFGPGTRLTVL.